The 3 T cell receptor beta chains below all came from one sample that was sequenced in a study of control samples from healthy donors and cancer patients. Assay used: immunoSEQ multiplex PCR; TCRdb lists only in-frame clones, some missing. The sample lists 130,000 or so clones, more than 75% occurring once. Sample: blood. These receptors came from a man between 35 and 55 years old in good health.

The gene calls are TRBV5-1 and TRBJ2-7; D perhaps matches TRBD2 (5 bases). This CDR3 has 15 amino acids. Trimming took 2 bases from V and 4 from J, leaving 16 bases between them. Germline V gene sequence: CDR1 SGHRS, CDR2 YFSETQ. The CDR3 here is CASSLMVAGGYEQYF. CDR3 DNA sequence: TGCGCCAGCAGCTTAATGGTGGCAGGAGGTTACGAGCAGTACTTC.

This rearrangement joins TRBV3-1 (or the pseudogene TRBV3-2) to TRBJ2-7; 8 bases are a match to TRBD2. The V segment lost 8 bases and the J segment 0 bases; nucleotides outside the gene matches: 9. The germline gives CDR1 LGHDT, CDR2 YNNKEL (reference sequence). This CDR3 has 15 amino acids. The CDR3 coding sequence is TGTGCCAGCGGACCCCGGGGGGGGGCCTCCTACGAGCAGTACTTC. It encodes CASGPRGGASYEQYF.

This chain uses TRBV6-5 with TRBJ1-2; 8 nucleotides match TRBD1. After removal of 6 bases from V and 8 bases from J, the junction contained 8 bases not matched to a gene. The CDR3 has 13 residues. In germline, CDR1 is MNHEY, CDR2 SVGAGI. The CDR3 nucleotides read TGTGCCAGCAGGGTAACAGGGGGAGAGGGCTACACCTTC. Protein: CASRVTGGEGYTF.